These 21 T cell receptor beta chains came from one sample sequenced in a study of cytomegalovirus exposure and HLA in healthy donors. The PCR employed 60 Vbeta primers together with 13 Jbeta primers. Sequencing was performed with immunoSEQ multiplex PCR; in TCRdb, only in-frame clones are kept and a portion is missing. The table includes 150,000 to 180,000 clones, about 85% detected once. Sequencing was carried out using PBMCs. These receptors were taken from a woman younger than 30 in good health and CMV-seronegative.

The chain is built from TRBV19 and TRBJ2-7; D is possibly TRBD1 (6 bases). The germline V gene has CDR1 LNHDA and CDR2 SQIVND (reference sequence). This CDR3 region has 12 residues. Deletions cut 6 bases from V and 3 bases from J, with 9 bases between. In DNA form, the CDR3 reads TGTGCCAGTAGCCCGACAGGCTACGAGCAGTACTTC. This gives the protein CASSPTGYEQYF. Filled out from reference TRBV19 and TRBJ2-7, the complete variable domain reads DGGITQSPKYLFRKEGQNVTLSCEQNLNHDAMYWYRQDPGQGLRLIYYSQIVNDFQKGDIAEGYSVSREKKESFPLTVTSAQKNPTAFYLCASSPTGYEQYFGPGTRLTVT.

The CDR3 bases are TGCAGCGTTTCGACAGTACTACGGACTAGCGGGAGTTACCGACGCTCCTACAATGAGCAGTTCTTC. Its translation is CSVSTVLRTSGSYRRSYNEQFF. The V gene is TRBV29-1, the J gene TRBJ2-1; 13 bases align to TRBD2. This CDR3 spans 22 amino acids. J was trimmed by 0 bases and V by 5 bases; bases with no gene match: 22. CDR1 is SQVTM and CDR2 is ANQGSEA in the germline V gene.

The chain employs TRBV11-2 and TRBJ2-7, with 8 bases aligning to TRBD2. Germline trimming cut 4 bases from V and 3 bases from J; bases unmatched to any gene: 8. The CDR3 is 15 amino acids. Per germline, CDR1 SGHAT and CDR2 FQNNGV. The CDR3 DNA is TGTGCCAGCAGCTCCCCGAGCGGGGGTATCTACGAGCAGTACTTC. As protein: CASSSPSGGIYEQYF.

J is TRBJ2-7 and V is TRBV5-6; the D gene is possibly TRBD1 (6 bases). The CDR3 has 16 amino acids. Germline V lookup: CDR1 SGHDT, CDR2 YYEEEE. V was shortened by 1 base and J by 2 bases, with 16 bases between the two germline ends. CDR3 sequence (DNA): TGTGCCAGCAGCTTGCAGAACAGGGTTAGGGCCTACGAGCAGTACTTC. Amino acid sequence: CASSLQNRVRAYEQYF.

The CDR3 is CASSRRHTVYGYTF. The CDR3 coding sequence is TGTGCCAGCAGTCGGCGACACACCGTCTATGGCTACACCTTC. V gene TRBV27 combines with J gene TRBJ1-2; no clear D gene. V was shortened by 5 bases and J by 4 bases, with 14 bases between the two germline ends. The germline V gene encodes CDR1 MNHEY and CDR2 SMNVEV (reference sequence). The CDR3 loop spans 14 amino acids.

The rearrangement uses TRBV7-2 and TRBJ2-4, with 8 bases that match TRBD2. Germline V gene lookup returns CDR1 SGHTA and CDR2 FQGNSA. The CDR3 has 16 amino acids. J gave up 2 bases and V 3 bases, and 6 bases lay outside the gene matches. The CDR3 bases are TGTGCCAGCAGCTTCCTCGGGGGGGGGACCAAAAACATTCAGTACTTC. Encoded protein: CASSFLGGGTKNIQYF.

This chain joins TRBV2 and TRBJ2-7; 8 positions agree with TRBD1. Unmatched junction bases numbered 7, after V lost 5 bases and J lost 7 bases. This CDR3 is built from 13 residues. Germline CDR1 and CDR2: SNHLY and FYNNEI. This CDR3 is CASSKGQGMEQYF. CDR3 coding DNA: TGTGCCAGCAGTAAAGGACAGGGAATGGAGCAGTACTTC.

The chain joins TRBV6-5 to TRBJ1-4, with TRBD1 identical over 7 bases. CDR3 length: 14 residues. Germline CDR1 reads MNHEY; CDR2 reads SVGAGI. Trimming cost V 5 bases and J 4 bases; bases outside gene matches: 4. The CDR3 sequence: CASSLTGYNEKLFF. CDR3 in DNA: TGTGCCAGCAGTCTGACAGGGTATAATGAAAAACTGTTTTTT.

The V and J genes are TRBV5-1 and TRBJ2-1; possible D gene TRBD2, 6 bases. The CDR3 length is 13 residues. Germline lookup yields CDR1 SGHRS and CDR2 YFSETQ. V was shortened by 2 bases and J by 5 bases, with 8 bases between the two germline ends. CDR3 bases: TGCGCCAGCAGCTTCGGAGGGGACAATGAGCAGTTCTTC. Translating it yields CASSFGGDNEQFF.

V usage is TRBV6-6 and J usage is TRBJ2-3; 14 bases match TRBD2. The germline gives CDR1 MNHNY, CDR2 SVGAGI (reference sequence). This CDR3 has 16 amino acids. The V segment lost 6 bases and the J segment 8 bases; nucleotides outside the gene matches: 10. CDR3 sequence reads: CASSPTSGGEGGTQYF. CDR3 nucleotides: TGTGCCAGCAGCCCGACTAGCGGGGGGGAAGGGGGTACGCAGTATTTT.

The chain carries TRBV6-1 and TRBJ1-2, with TRBD1 matching 11 bases. This CDR3 has 13 residues. The junction had 2 bases not matched to a gene; V was cut back by 6 bases and J by 5 bases. From germline, CDR1 is MNHNS and CDR2 SASEGT. The DNA of the CDR3 is TGTGCCAGCAGGGACAGGGGGCTTTATGGCTACACCTTC. This sequence encodes CASRDRGLYGYTF.

V and J are TRBV7-2 and TRBJ2-7; 10 bases are shared with TRBD2. Germline V lookup: CDR1 SGHTA, CDR2 FQGNSA. The junction had 10 bases not matched to a gene; V was cut back by 3 bases and J by 5 bases. The CDR3 has 16 amino acids. Written as DNA, the CDR3 is TGTGCCAGCAGCTTCGCGGCTAGCGGGAGATCCCACGAGCAGTACTTC. Its translation: CASSFAASGRSHEQYF.

J is TRBJ2-2 and V is TRBV9, with 8 bases fitting TRBD2. Trimming removed 4 bases from V and 4 bases from J; junction bases left unmatched: 9. The germline CDR1 and CDR2 sequences are SGDLS and YYNGEE. CDR3 length: 16 residues. Here the CDR3 DNA reads TGTGCCAGCAGCCTCAGCGGGGGCGCGAGCACCGGGGAGCTGTTTTTT. Translating it yields CASSLSGGASTGELFF.

The V and J genes are TRBV5-8 and TRBJ2-4; D is possibly TRBD2 (5 bases). Germline CDR1 is SGHTS and CDR2 is YDEGEE. This CDR3 spans 16 amino acids. V shed 2 bases and J shed 0 bases, with 12 bases lying between them. The CDR3 DNA reads TGTGCCAGCAGCTTCGGGTCGGGGAGAGCCAAAAACATTCAGTACTTC. Its protein is CASSFGSGRAKNIQYF.

The chain employs TRBV9 and TRBJ2-3; D may be TRBD2 (6 bases). The V and J ends lost 0 bases and 3 bases respectively, with 14 bases between them. There are 16 residues in the CDR3. Germline V gene data show CDR1 as SGDLS and CDR2 as YYNGEE. Here the CDR3 DNA reads TGTGCCAGCAGCGTAGGTACAGCGGGTCGTACAGATACGCAGTATTTT. This sequence encodes CASSVGTAGRTDTQYF.

The genes are TRBV7-2 and TRBJ2-7, with unresolved D. The V gene lost 5 bases and the J gene lost 3 bases, with 8 bases spanning the gap. Germline-derived CDR1 and CDR2 are SGHTA and FQGNSA. CDR3 length: 12 amino acids. CDR3 sequence reads: CASSDNNYEQYF. The DNA of the CDR3 is TGTGCCAGCAGCGATAACAACTACGAGCAGTACTTC.

This rearrangement joins TRBV7-2 to TRBJ1-2; D may be TRBD1 (6 bases). The CDR3 is made up of 14 amino acids. The germline CDR1 and CDR2 sequences are SGHTA and FQGNSA. The V end was cut by 0 bases, the J end by 8 bases, with 13 bases between. The DNA of the CDR3 is TGTGCCAGCAGCTTAGCTGGACAGACCAGGGGCTACACCTTC. Protein sequence: CASSLAGQTRGYTF.

J is TRBJ2-7 and V is TRBV30, with D perhaps matching TRBD1 (8 bases). This CDR3 contains 14 residues. V gave up 5 bases and J gave up 6 bases, with 20 bases separating them. The germline V gene encodes CDR1 GTSNPN and CDR2 SVGIG (reference sequence). The CDR3: CAWRGVTGAGEQYF. CDR3 DNA sequence: TGTGCCTGGCGGGGGGTGACAGGGGCGGGCGAGCAGTACTTC.

The V gene is TRBV4-3, the J gene TRBJ1-2; D unresolved. The CDR3 consists of 14 residues. Trimming cost V 4 bases and J 5 bases, with 14 bases left between them. CDR1 and CDR2 from the germline V gene are LGHNA and YSLEER. CDR3 protein: CASSRWSGWYGYTF. The CDR3 DNA is TGCGCCAGCAGCCGATGGTCAGGATGGTATGGCTACACCTTC.

The V gene is TRBV30, the J gene TRBJ1-1; possibly TRBD1 for D (6 bases). Between the trimmed V and J ends, which lost 2 bases and 7 bases, there was a span of 8 bases. Looked up from germline, CDR1 is GTSNPN and CDR2 is SVGIG (reference sequence). This CDR3 is built from 11 residues. This chain's CDR3 is CAWSRTDEAFF. The CDR3 region has the DNA TGTGCCTGGAGTCGGACAGATGAAGCTTTCTTT.

The chain couples TRBV7-9 to TRBJ1-2; 12 nucleotides align to TRBD1. Germline V gene lookup returns CDR1 SEHNR and CDR2 FQNEAQ (reference sequence). After removal of 5 bases from V and 7 bases from J, the junction contained 11 bases not matched to a gene. This CDR3 contains 16 residues. The CDR3 bases are TGTGCCAGCAGCCGCCGGGACAGGGGGCGAATAGGTGGCTACACCTTC. Its protein is CASSRRDRGRIGGYTF.